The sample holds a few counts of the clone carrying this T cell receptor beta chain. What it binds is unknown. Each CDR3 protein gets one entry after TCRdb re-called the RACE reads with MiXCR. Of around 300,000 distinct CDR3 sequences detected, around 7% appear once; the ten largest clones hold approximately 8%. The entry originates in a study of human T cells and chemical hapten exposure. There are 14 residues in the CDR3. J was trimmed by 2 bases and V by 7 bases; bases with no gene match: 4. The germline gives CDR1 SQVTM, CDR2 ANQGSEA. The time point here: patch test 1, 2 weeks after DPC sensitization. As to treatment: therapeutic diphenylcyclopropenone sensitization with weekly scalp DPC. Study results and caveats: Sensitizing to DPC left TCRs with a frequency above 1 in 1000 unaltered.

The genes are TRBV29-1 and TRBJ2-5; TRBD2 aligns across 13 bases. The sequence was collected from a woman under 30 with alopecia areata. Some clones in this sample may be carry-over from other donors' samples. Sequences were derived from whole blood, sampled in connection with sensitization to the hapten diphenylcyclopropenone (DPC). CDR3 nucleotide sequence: TGCAGCGACCCGGGACTAGCGGGGCAAGAGACCCAGTACTTC. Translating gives CSDPGLAGQETQYF.